This T cell receptor beta chain was found in a study of blood T cell repertoires in COVID-19. Turning to the study itself: Samples representing acute and convalescent COVID-19 were sourced from the United States, Italy and Spain. Sources were T cells, B-cell-depleted T cells, or PBMCs; the material itself was cDNA or gDNA.

The authors' processing: Using reference gene primer amplification, nucleated cell counts were estimated. Data came from immunoSEQ multiplex PCR; TCRdb stores just in-frame clones and leaves some out. The DNA was the basis for D and trimming; V, J and clone size are from that table. Of 60,000 to 85,000 clones in the sample, approximately 80% were seen once. Trimming removed 6 bases from V and 5 bases from J; junction bases left unmatched: 9. Germline assignment: CDR1 MNHNY and CDR2 SVGAGI (reference sequence). This CDR3 contains 16 residues. The V and J genes are TRBV6-6 and TRBJ2-6; TRBD2 matches at 8 bases. Sequencing input: peripheral blood. This receptor was obtained from a human donor in a cohort sampled during active COVID-19. The CDR3 region has the DNA TGTGCCAGCAGCTATCCCGCGGGGGGTAGGGCCAACGTCCTGACTTTC. This encodes CASSYPAGGRANVLTF.